One sample yielded the 32 T cell receptor beta chains listed below, sequenced in a study of CD8+ T cells in alopecia areata. Extracted RNA was reverse transcribed into cDNA, the sequencing template. The table came from immunoSEQ multiplex PCR; TCRdb's copy has only in-frame clones and leaves some out. The sample has about 120,000 clones, about 50% seen once. Sequencing used CD8+ T cells sorted from blood, obtained at week 0. Receptors were obtained from a human donor with alopecia areata.

In its sample, this clone was seen a few times. This chain connects TRBV29-1 to TRBJ2-3, with D possibly being TRBD2 (7 bases). The germline CDR1 and CDR2 sequences are SQVTM and ANQGSEA. V gave up 3 bases and J gave up 2 bases, with 18 bases separating them. This CDR3 region has 16 residues. Here the CDR3 reads CSVDLRIAGATDTQYF. The CDR3 nucleotides read TGCAGCGTTGATTTGAGAATTGCGGGGGCCACAGATACGCAGTATTTT.

The chain uses TRBV13 and TRBJ1-2, with D perhaps matching TRBD1 (6 bases). V lost 5 bases to trimming and J lost 4 bases, with 14 bases between them. Germline lookup yields CDR1 PRHDT and CDR2 FYEKMQ (reference sequence). The CDR3 runs 14 residues. CDR3 amino acids: CASSTRQVIYGYTF. In DNA, the CDR3 is TGTGCCAGCAGCACCCGACAGGTGATCTATGGCTACACCTTC.

This clone was counted a few times. The chain employs TRBV18 and TRBJ2-1; the D is unclear. V was clipped by 0 bases and J by 6 bases, with 6 bases between them. Germline loops: CDR1 KGHSH, CDR2 LQKENI. This CDR3 is built from 13 residues. The CDR3 loop is CASSPPLSNEQFF. The CDR3 nucleotides read TGTGCCAGCTCACCACCCCTCTCCAATGAGCAGTTCTTC.

A few counts support this clone. The chain uses TRBV28 and TRBJ1-5; unclear D gene. Trimming removed 2 bases from V and 2 bases from J, with 7 bases in between. CDR3 size: 14 residues. Germline assignment: CDR1 MDHEN and CDR2 SYDVKM. The CDR3 is CASSLPAGNQPQHF. The DNA of the CDR3 is TGTGCCAGCAGTTTACCGGCAGGCAATCAGCCCCAGCATTTT.

This chain links TRBV4-1 with TRBJ2-7; either TRBD1 or TRBD2 may supply D (7 bases each). Germline V gene data show CDR1 as MGHRA and CDR2 as YSYEKL. Deletions cut 1 base from V and 2 bases from J, with 15 bases between. This CDR3 is 16 amino acids long. This chain's CDR3 is CASSQVGRGGPYEQYF. The CDR3 bases are TGCGCCAGCAGCCAAGTGGGCAGGGGGGGGCCCTACGAGCAGTACTTC.

This clone was seen a few times. The rearrangement uses TRBV7-9 and TRBJ2-4, with 9 bases lining up with TRBD2. V shed 0 bases, J shed 8 bases, and the junction held 2 bases outside the gene matches. There are 14 residues in the CDR3. Looked up from germline, CDR1 is SEHNR and CDR2 is FQNEAQ (reference sequence). The CDR3 region is CASSLAREGDIQYF. CDR3 DNA: TGTGCCAGCAGCTTAGCGCGGGAGGGGGACATTCAGTACTTC.

This clone turned up a few times. The chain recombines TRBV2 with TRBJ1-4; D remains ambiguous. Germline-derived CDR1 and CDR2 are SNHLY and FYNNEI. Trimming removed 4 bases from V and 8 bases from J, with 8 bases in between. CDR3 length equals 12 residues. The CDR3 DNA reads as TGTGCCAGCAGTGGGGCAGAAGAAAAACTGTTTTTT. Encoded protein: CASSGAEEKLFF.

The chain couples TRBV4-3 to TRBJ2-7; D uncertain. The CDR3 length is 15 residues. Trimming removed 1 base from V and 0 bases from J, with 10 bases in between. Germline V CDR1 and CDR2: LGHNA, YSLEER. The CDR3 bases are TGCGCCAGCAGCCAAGTAACGGATCTCTCCTACGAGCAGTACTTC. Translation gives CASSQVTDLSYEQYF.

The V and J genes are TRBV30 and TRBJ1-2; D call uncertain. This CDR3 contains 13 residues. The V end was cut by 2 bases, the J end by 8 bases, with 15 bases between. Germline V lookup: CDR1 GTSNPN, CDR2 SVGIG (reference sequence). The CDR3 spells CAWSLNDHEGYTF. CDR3 coding DNA: TGTGCCTGGAGTTTAAATGACCACGAGGGCTACACCTTC.

The V and J genes are TRBV15 and TRBJ2-7, with 9 positions matching TRBD1. Germline CDR1 LNHNV, CDR2 YYDKDF (reference sequence). J was trimmed by 5 bases and V by 5 bases; bases with no gene match: 7. The CDR3 spans 14 residues. The CDR3 region is CATSRLGQGHEQYF. As DNA, the CDR3 is TGTGCCACCAGCCGCCTGGGACAGGGACACGAGCAGTACTTC.

The gene calls are TRBV6-5 and TRBJ2-1; tentatively, D is TRBD2 (6 bases). Looked up from germline, CDR1 is MNHEY and CDR2 is SVGAGI. The ends were cut back, 5 bases at V and 5 bases at J, with 13 bases in the middle. The length of the CDR3 is 14 residues. CDR3 protein: CASSLTGTHNEQFF. The CDR3 bases are TGTGCCAGCAGTCTTACCGGGACTCACAATGAGCAGTTCTTC.

This clone was seen a handful of times. The rearrangement joins TRBV5-1 to TRBJ2-5, with a weak D call TRBD2 (5 bases). Trimming removed 3 bases at V and 1 base at J, with 13 bases between. This CDR3 has 15 amino acids. Germline V gene data show CDR1 as SGHRS and CDR2 as YFSETQ. The CDR3 loop is CASSWGTGSQETQYF. As DNA, the CDR3 is TGCGCCAGCAGCTGGGGTACGGGGAGCCAAGAGACCCAGTACTTC.

This clone has only a few counts. The gene calls are TRBV27 and TRBJ2-6, with unresolved D. Deletions cut 5 bases from V and 0 bases from J, with 8 bases between. This CDR3 region has 15 residues. Germline V lookup: CDR1 MNHEY, CDR2 SMNVEV (reference sequence). The chain's CDR3 is CASSVTVSGANVLTF. The CDR3 DNA follows: TGTGCCAGCAGTGTCACAGTCTCTGGGGCCAACGTCCTGACTTTC.

In this sample, this clone turned up a few times. The chain joins TRBV7-3 to TRBJ2-7; D is tentatively TRBD1 or TRBD2 (5 bases each). Germline assignment: CDR1 SGHTA and CDR2 FQGTGA. The V and J ends lost 8 bases and 3 bases respectively, with 17 bases between them. The CDR3 totals 14 residues. As DNA, the CDR3 is TGTGCCAGCTCCCTGGGGCGGGCGGTCTACGAGCAGTACTTC. It codes for CASSLGRAVYEQYF.

The rearrangement links TRBV30 to TRBJ1-1; D not resolved. Trimming removed 0 bases at V and 3 bases at J, with 8 bases between. Per the germline V gene, CDR1 is GTSNPN and CDR2 is SVGIG (reference sequence). This CDR3 spans 13 amino acids. The CDR3 loop reads CAWSVTSDTEAFF. The CDR3, as DNA: TGTGCCTGGAGTGTAACGTCAGACACTGAAGCTTTCTTT.

The chain recombines TRBV27 with TRBJ1-5; D is perhaps TRBD1 (5 bases). V was clipped by 2 bases and J by 7 bases, with 12 bases between them. The CDR3 is made up of 14 amino acids. In germline, CDR1 is MNHEY, CDR2 SMNVEV (reference sequence). The chain's CDR3 is CASSLGRDEQPQHF. DNA of the CDR3: TGTGCCAGCAGTTTAGGGCGGGACGAACAGCCCCAGCATTTT.

A few counts support this clone. The J gene is TRBJ1-2, the V gene TRBV6-5, with no clear D. The CDR3 is made up of 12 amino acids. The germline V gene has CDR1 MNHEY and CDR2 SVGAGI. V was cut by 6 bases and J by 5 bases, with 10 bases left in between. CDR3 sequence (DNA): TGTGCCAGCAGCGACACTCGTTATGGCTACACCTTC. Protein sequence: CASSDTRYGYTF.

V gene TRBV11-2 combines with J gene TRBJ2-1, with D maybe TRBD2 (6 bases). V lost 6 bases and J lost 7, with 13 bases in between. Germline values: CDR1 SGHAT, CDR2 FQNNGV. The CDR3 has 13 amino acids. The CDR3 reads CASSQQRGNEQFF. CDR3 bases: TGTGCCAGCAGTCAACAACGGGGGAATGAGCAGTTCTTC.

Of note for this clone: The sample carries other DNA sequences with the same CDR3. The chain is built from TRBV29-1 and TRBJ2-3; possibly TRBD2 for D (6 bases). V was shortened by 3 bases and J by 2 bases, with 15 bases between the two germline ends. The CDR3 runs to 15 residues. CDR1 is SQVTM and CDR2 is ANQGSEA in the germline V gene. This chain's CDR3 is CSVDFWGVNTDTQYF. DNA for the CDR3: TGCAGCGTTGATTTTTGGGGGGTGAACACAGATACGCAGTATTTT.

The chain uses TRBV7-9 and TRBJ1-2; D uncertain. Germline CDR1 and CDR2: SEHNR and FQNEAQ (reference sequence). Trimming took off 4 bases at V and 4 bases at J, with 7 bases between the two ends. There are 12 residues in the CDR3. CDR3 sequence: CASSSETYGYTF. CDR3 DNA: TGTGCCAGCAGCTCAGAGACCTATGGCTACACCTTC.

The chain combines TRBV30 with TRBJ1-1; D call uncertain. Trimming removed 3 bases from V and 0 bases from J, with 8 bases in between. The CDR3 contains 13 residues. The germline V gene encodes CDR1 GTSNPN and CDR2 SVGIG (reference sequence). The CDR3 nucleotides read TGTGCCTGGAGCCAAACTCTGAACACTGAAGCTTTCTTT. This translates into CAWSQTLNTEAFF.

This clone was recorded a few times. This chain links TRBV13 with TRBJ1-1, with a tentative D call TRBD1 (5 bases). CDR1 is PRHDT and CDR2 is FYEKMQ in the germline V gene (reference sequence). This CDR3 has 15 residues. The V and J ends lost 4 bases and 5 bases respectively, with 17 bases between them. CDR3 loop: CASSSPGGLGTEAFF. CDR3 nucleotides: TGTGCCAGCAGCTCCCCTGGGGGACTTGGGACTGAAGCTTTCTTT. Variable domain in full (rest from reference TRBV13 and TRBJ1-1): AAGVIQSPRHLIKEKRETATLKCYPIPRHDTVYWYQQGPGQDPQFLISFYEKMQSDKGSIPDRFSAQQFSDYHSELNMSSLELGDSALYFCASSSPGGLGTEAFFGQGTRLTVV.

The chain uses TRBV9 and TRBJ2-6; D is unresolved. Trimming stripped 0 bases from V and 4 bases from J, with 11 bases between. Germline V lookup: CDR1 SGDLS, CDR2 YYNGEE. This CDR3 has 16 amino acids. Written as DNA, the CDR3 is TGTGCCAGCAGCGTAGGGTTCTTGGAGGGGGCCAACGTCCTGACTTTC. It codes for CASSVGFLEGANVLTF. The full variable domain, in which reference TRBV9 and TRBJ2-6 provide the parts outside the CDR3, is DSGVTQTPKHLITATGQRVTLRCSPRSGDLSVYWYQQSLDQGLQFLIQYYNGEERAKGNILERFSAQQFPDLHSELNLSSLELGDSALYFCASSVGFLEGANVLTFGAGSRLTVL.

This clone was observed a single time. The chain combines TRBV4-1 with TRBJ1-1; D is uncertain. The CDR3 extends over 14 amino acids. With 1 base removed from V and 5 bases from J, the gap between germline ends came to 11 bases. Looked up from germline, CDR1 is MGHRA and CDR2 is YSYEKL. The CDR3 coding sequence is TGCGCCAGCAGCCAAGGTATGGGTTGGACTGAAGCTTTCTTT. Amino acid sequence: CASSQGMGWTEAFF.

The table lists this clone with a few counts. DNA of the CDR3: TGTGCCAGCAGAGCGGCTGGGGGCACAGATACGCAGTATTTT. Translated, it gives CASRAAGGTDTQYF. The rearrangement uses TRBV7-2 and TRBJ2-3, with D possibly TRBD2 on 5 matching bases. The V and J ends lost 6 bases and 1 base respectively, with 11 bases between them. The CDR3 covers 14 residues. Germline values: CDR1 SGHTA, CDR2 FQGNSA.

Note on this clone: A read error may be the cause here, since a much bigger clone is one base away. This chain uses TRBV6-6 with TRBJ1-1, with D unclear. The CDR3 covers 13 residues. Trimming removed 2 bases at V and 1 base at J, with 5 bases between. Germline loops: CDR1 MNHNY, CDR2 SVGAGI (reference sequence). The CDR3 reads CASSYGENTEAFF. The CDR3 DNA reads as TGTGCCAGCAGTTACGGGGAGAACACTGAAGCTTTCTTT.

To note about this clone: The same CDR3 arises from other DNA sequences in this sample as well. The rearrangement joins TRBV5-8 to TRBJ2-7, with D possibly matching TRBD1 (5 bases). Germline lookup yields CDR1 SGHTS and CDR2 YDEGEE. Trimming left V 5 bases short and J 3 bases short, with 9 bases between. The CDR3 runs 12 residues. CDR3 region: CASSSDSYEQYF. DNA of the CDR3: TGTGCCAGCAGTTCCGACAGCTACGAGCAGTACTTC.

Only a few counts were recorded for this clone. The J gene is TRBJ2-7, the V gene TRBV29-1; D remains ambiguous. The V and J ends lost 4 bases and 0 bases respectively, with 10 bases between them. The CDR3 covers 13 residues. Germline-derived CDR1 and CDR2 are SQVTM and ANQGSEA. The CDR3 region has the DNA TGCAGCGTTGTGGGCTCCCTCTCCTACGAGCAGTACTTC. Amino acid sequence: CSVVGSLSYEQYF.

The chain employs TRBV5-1 and TRBJ1-1; D is unresolved. V lost 1 base and J 2 bases, leaving 12 bases between the germline ends. Germline lookup yields CDR1 SGHRS and CDR2 YFSETQ. This CDR3 contains 15 residues. The CDR3 sequence: CASSLWAERNTEAFF. The CDR3 bases are TGCGCCAGCAGCTTGTGGGCAGAAAGAAACACTGAAGCTTTCTTT. Full variable domain (rest looked up from reference TRBV5-1 and TRBJ1-1): KAGVTQTPRYLIKTRGQQVTLSCSPISGHRSVSWYQQTPGQGLQFLFEYFSETQRNKGNFPGRFSGRQFSNSRSEMNVSTLELGDSALYLCASSLWAERNTEAFFGQGTRLTVV.

This clone turned up a few times. This sequence joins TRBV6-5 and TRBJ1-6; 7 bases match TRBD1. This CDR3 has 16 amino acids. Looked up from germline, CDR1 is MNHEY and CDR2 is SVGAGI. Trimming at V came to 4 bases and at J to 10 bases, leaving 13 bases not matched to a gene. CDR3 protein: CASSFLPGQVRSPLHF. The DNA of the CDR3 is TGTGCCAGCAGTTTCCTTCCCGGACAGGTGCGGTCACCCCTCCACTTT.

The V and J genes are TRBV29-1 and TRBJ2-2; 7 bases are a match to TRBD1. CDR1 SQVTM and CDR2 ANQGSEA come from the germline V gene. The CDR3 totals 13 residues. Trimming at V came to 6 bases and at J to 2 bases, leaving 3 bases not matched to a gene. CDR3 sequence reads: CSVGTANTGELFF. Written as DNA, the CDR3 is TGCAGCGTAGGGACAGCCAACACCGGGGAGCTGTTTTTT.

Only a few counts were recorded for this clone. J is TRBJ2-7 and V is TRBV13; 7 positions match TRBD1. Germline V gives CDR1 PRHDT, CDR2 FYEKMQ (reference sequence). This CDR3 is 14 amino acids long. Trimming at V came to 5 bases and at J to 4 bases, leaving 8 bases not matched to a gene. The CDR3 nucleotides read TGTGCCAGCAGCCACGGACAGGAGGCTTACGAGCAGTACTTC. Protein sequence: CASSHGQEAYEQYF. Filled out from reference TRBV13 and TRBJ2-7, the complete variable domain reads AAGVIQSPRHLIKEKRETATLKCYPIPRHDTVYWYQQGPGQDPQFLISFYEKMQSDKGSIPDRFSAQQFSDYHSELNMSSLELGDSALYFCASSHGQEAYEQYFGPGTRLTVT.